The clone carrying this T cell receptor beta chain was recorded many times. The antigen is undetermined. Trimming removed 2 bases from V and 8 bases from J, with 13 bases in between. Germline V gene lookup returns CDR1 SGHDT and CDR2 YYEEEE. This CDR3 spans 13 amino acids. MiXCR was run by TCRdb on the reads, yielding one entry per CDR3 protein. The repertoire includes some 110,000 distinct CDR3 sequences, roughly 9.1% of them detected once, and 31% sits in the top ten. The sample originates from a study of T cell repertoires in cytomegalovirus infection. Sequenced sample: PBMCs, sequenced either directly or after in vitro stimulation (not recorded which). This sequence originates from a human donor in good health (CMV status not recorded). Some clones in this sample may be carry-over from other donors' samples. V and J are TRBV5-6 and TRBJ1-2, with no clear D. The CDR3, as DNA: TGTGCCAGCAGCTTTTTCGCCGCTGAAGGCTACACCTTC. It is translated as CASSFFAAEGYTF.